Listed here are 20 T cell receptor beta chains from one sample, sequenced in a study of PD-L1 blockade in urothelial cancer. Described time point: peripheral blood 6 weeks after treatment start. Method: immunoSEQ multiplex PCR; TCRdb's copy keeps in-frame clones and lacks some. The table shows about 48,000 clones, with 70% to 90% occurring only once. Sequences were derived from PBMCs, sampled around atezolizumab (anti-PD-L1) treatment. The receptors stem from a man between 60 and 75 years old with urothelial cancer.

V gene TRBV5-8 combines with J gene TRBJ1-5; D unclear. CDR1 is SGHTS and CDR2 is YDEGEE in the germline V gene. Trimming removed 1 base at V and 10 bases at J, with 6 bases between. The CDR3 is 11 amino acids. The CDR3 DNA reads as TGTGCCAGCAGCTTGCGTAGACCCCAGCATTTT. Protein sequence: CASSLRRPQHF.

This chain uses TRBV4-3 with TRBJ1-2, with TRBD1 matching 11 bases. This CDR3 has 15 amino acids. CDR1 is LGHNA, CDR2 YSLEER, per germline. Trimming at V came to 4 bases and at J to 7 bases, leaving 8 bases not matched to a gene. The CDR3 nucleotides are TGCGCCAGCAGCCGAGAGTCCGGGACAGGGGGTGGCTACACCTTC. It specifies CASSRESGTGGGYTF.

The chain carries TRBV4-2 and TRBJ2-1; 8 bases are a match to TRBD2. V lost 0 bases and J lost 8; bases outside the gene matches: 9. Germline V gene sequence: CDR1 LGHNA, CDR2 YNFKEQ. This CDR3 has 16 residues. CDR3 nucleotide sequence: TGTGCCAGCAGCCAAGAGGGGCGGGGGGACCTCGATGAGCAGTTCTTC. As protein: CASSQEGRGDLDEQFF.

The chain carries TRBV11-2 and TRBJ2-7, with 10 positions matching TRBD2. The CDR3 is 17 residues long. The germline CDR1 and CDR2 sequences are SGHAT and FQNNGV. Germline trimming cut 5 bases from V and 3 bases from J; bases unmatched to any gene: 13. This CDR3 is CASSPRGGGLASYEQYF. In nucleotides, the CDR3 is TGTGCCAGCAGCCCCCGCGGGGGGGGACTAGCGAGCTACGAGCAGTACTTC.

The gene calls are TRBV5-6 and TRBJ2-2; 7 bases agree with TRBD1. The trim removed 3 bases at V and 6 bases at J, leaving 8 bases unmatched. The V gene's germline CDR1 is SGHDT and CDR2 YYEEEE. The length of the CDR3 is 15 residues. CDR3 coding DNA: TGTGCCAGCAGCTCAACAGGGGAGAGGGCCGGGGAGCTGTTTTTT. Its translation is CASSSTGERAGELFF.

The V and J genes are TRBV5-1 and TRBJ2-3; tentatively, D is TRBD2 (6 bases). The CDR3 has 16 residues. V was pared by 4 bases and J by 4 bases, with 19 bases between. Germline CDR1 is SGHRS and CDR2 is YFSETQ. The CDR3 region is CASSIRFPTGADTQYF. In DNA, the CDR3 is TGCGCCAGCAGCATCCGGTTTCCCACGGGGGCAGATACGCAGTATTTT.

This clone showed up just once. This chain joins TRBV13 and TRBJ2-3; 9 bases fit TRBD2. CDR3 length equals 16 residues. J was trimmed by 5 bases and V by 6 bases; bases with no gene match: 12. The germline CDR1 and CDR2 sequences are PRHDT and FYEKMQ (reference sequence). The CDR3 is CASSSRAPAGGDTQYF. CDR3 coding DNA: TGTGCCAGCAGTTCCCGCGCCCCAGCGGGAGGAGATACGCAGTATTTT.

V is TRBV18 and J is TRBJ2-7, with TRBD1 as a possible D gene (6 bases). V was pared by 1 base and J by 2 bases, with 6 bases between. The CDR3 totals 13 residues. CDR1 and CDR2 from the germline V gene are KGHSH and LQKENI. The CDR3 region has the DNA TGTGCCAGCTCACCACAGGGGGCCTACGAGCAGTACTTC. It translates to CASSPQGAYEQYF.

The rearrangement links TRBV18 to TRBJ1-1; maybe TRBD1 (5 bases). The CDR3 has 16 residues. Germline loops: CDR1 KGHSH, CDR2 LQKENI. Trimming pared 3 bases from V and 1 base from J, leaving 15 bases between. The CDR3 bases are TGTGCCAGCTCACCCCTCCGTCCCGGGGGGAACACTGAAGCTTTCTTT. Amino acid sequence: CASSPLRPGGNTEAFF.

A note on this clone: This specimen includes other DNA sequences encoding the same CDR3. The chain is built from TRBV5-1 and TRBJ2-1; D remains ambiguous. The ends were cut back, 0 bases at V and 4 bases at J, with 8 bases in the middle. CDR3 size: 14 residues. The germline CDR1 and CDR2 sequences are SGHRS and YFSETQ. CDR3 in amino acids: CASSLEAGYNEQFF. As DNA, the CDR3 is TGCGCCAGCAGCTTGGAGGCAGGTTACAATGAGCAGTTCTTC.

V and J are TRBV19 and TRBJ2-2; TRBD1 matches at 7 bases. Germline CDR1 LNHDA, CDR2 SQIVND (reference sequence). V shed 5 bases, J shed 6 bases, and the junction held 6 bases outside the gene matches. The CDR3 runs to 14 residues. CDR3 amino acids: CASSPGQAAGELFF. CDR3 bases: TGTGCCAGTAGTCCCGGACAGGCGGCCGGGGAGCTGTTTTTT.

This chain connects TRBV28 to TRBJ2-1; TRBD1 agrees at 7 bases. The germline CDR1 and CDR2 sequences are MDHEN and SYDVKM. The CDR3 has 15 amino acids. V was pared by 6 bases and J by 0 bases, with 5 bases of the junction left unmatched. CDR3 region: CASRPPGGSYNEQFF. CDR3 sequence (DNA): TGTGCCAGCAGACCCCCAGGGGGCTCCTACAATGAGCAGTTCTTC. The full variable domain, rest sourced from reference TRBV28 and TRBJ2-1, is DVKVTQSSRYLVKRTGEKVFLECVQDMDHENMFWYRQDPGLGLRLIYFSYDVKMKEKGDIPEGYSVSREKKERFSLILESASTNQTSMYLCASRPPGGSYNEQFFGPGTRLTVL.

The chain combines TRBV5-1 with TRBJ2-2; 9 positions agree with TRBD2. The ends lost 4 bases at V and 0 bases at J; junction bases unmatched: 4. This CDR3 contains 16 residues. Germline V lookup: CDR1 SGHRS, CDR2 YFSETQ. CDR3 protein: CASSLSGGPNTGELFF. DNA of the CDR3: TGCGCCAGCAGCCTTAGCGGGGGCCCGAACACCGGGGAGCTGTTTTTT.

This sequence joins TRBV2 and TRBJ2-1, with 9 bases lining up with TRBD1. This CDR3 is built from 13 residues. Per germline, CDR1 SNHLY and CDR2 FYNNEI. V was pared by 2 bases and J by 13 bases, with 6 bases of the junction left unmatched. DNA for the CDR3: TGTGCCAGCAGTGAAAACAGGGGGCGTACCCAGTTCTTC. Translating it yields CASSENRGRTQFF. The variable domain in full, completed from reference TRBV2 and TRBJ2-1, reads EPEVTQTPSHQVTQMGQEVILRCVPISNHLYFYWYRQILGQKVEFLVSFYNNEISEKSEIFDDQFSVERPDGSNFTLKIRSTKLEDSAMYFCASSENRGRTQFFGPGTRLTVL.

The rearrangement links TRBV28 to TRBJ2-1; TRBD2 agrees at 8 bases. The CDR3 sequence is 15 residues long. CDR1 MDHEN and CDR2 SYDVKM come from the germline V gene. Trimming removed 2 bases from V and 3 bases from J; junction bases left unmatched: 3. The CDR3 loop reads CASSLKRGYYNEQFF. CDR3 sequence (DNA): TGTGCCAGCAGTTTAAAGCGGGGGTACTACAATGAGCAGTTCTTC.

This rearrangement joins TRBV28 to TRBJ2-4; D is unresolved. V was pared by 5 bases and J by 0 bases, with 11 bases between. There are 15 residues in the CDR3. Germline V gene data show CDR1 as MDHEN and CDR2 as SYDVKM. DNA for the CDR3: TGTGCCAGCAGTACCACTCTACTAGCCAAAAACATTCAGTACTTC. Translation gives CASSTTLLAKNIQYF.

About this clone itself: Other DNA sequences of this sample code for an identical CDR3. The CDR3 region is CASSPAGAREQYF. Here the CDR3 DNA reads TGTGCCAGCTCACCAGCGGGGGCCCGCGAGCAGTACTTC. The V and J genes are TRBV18 and TRBJ2-7, with a weak D call TRBD2 (7 bases). Germline assignment: CDR1 KGHSH and CDR2 LQKENI. The CDR3 runs to 13 residues. Trimming stripped 2 bases from V and 6 bases from J, with 11 bases between.

With respect to this clone: An end of the junction differs from the germline gene, which may be a read error. The DNA for the CDR3 is TGTGCCAGCAGGGAAGGACAGGGGTGGGGCAATGAGCAGTTCTTC. Protein: CASREGQGWGNEQFF. The rearrangement uses TRBV6-1 and TRBJ2-1; 9 bases fit TRBD1. Germline V gene lookup returns CDR1 MNHNS and CDR2 SASEGT. The CDR3 covers 15 residues.

V usage is TRBV19 and J usage is TRBJ2-7; D perhaps matches TRBD1 (6 bases). Trimming shortened V by 4 bases and J by 2 bases, and 12 bases separated the two germline ends. Germline V gives CDR1 LNHDA, CDR2 SQIVND (reference sequence). This CDR3 has 14 amino acids. The CDR3 loop reads CASSNPGQTYEQYF. The CDR3 bases are TGTGCCAGTAGTAATCCGGGACAAACCTACGAGCAGTACTTC.

This chain connects TRBV6-6 to TRBJ2-2; 9 nucleotides agree with TRBD1. CDR1 MNHNY and CDR2 SVGAGI come from the germline V gene (reference sequence). V shed 6 bases, J shed 5 bases, and the junction held 7 bases outside the gene matches. CDR3 length equals 15 residues. For the CDR3, the DNA is TGTGCCAGCAGGAACTCCGGGACAGGGACCGGGGAGCTGTTTTTT. Its protein is CASRNSGTGTGELFF.